This TCR beta chain stems from a study of cytomegalovirus exposure and HLA in healthy donors. Looking at the study overall: Earlier sequencing of about 179 million T cells yielded roughly 100 million unique TCR beta sequences.

CDR1 is LGHNA and CDR2 is YSLEER in the germline V gene. This CDR3 contains 14 residues. V was trimmed by 1 base and J by 7 bases, leaving 13 bases between them. The PCR had 60 Vbeta and 13 Jbeta primers. Repertoires were generated with immunoSEQ multiplex PCR, while TCRdb's copy carries only in-frame clones and drops some. The repertoire holds approximately 200,000 clones, with 65% to 80% as singletons. All the people who gave samples were healthy bone marrow donors. The source is a man aged 30 to 39 in good health and CMV-seropositive. Specimen: PBMCs. The rearrangement joins TRBV4-3 to TRBJ1-2; D remains unclear. The CDR3 nucleotides read TGCGCCAGCAGCCAAGGACCGGGAACAGTTGGCTACACCTTC. Residues: CASSQGPGTVGYTF.